The next 29 T cell receptor beta chains were all read from a single sample in a study of T-cell reconstitution after alpha-beta-depleted transplantation in children. The TCRbeta library incorporated unique molecular identifiers. TCRdb fed the PCR reads into MiXCR, producing one record per CDR3 protein. The sample yields 440,000 or so distinct CDR3 sequences, around two fifths seen once. This material consisted of PBMCs, taken before TCRalphabeta/CD19-depleted stem cell transplant. These receptors originate from a girl aged 2 to 10 with aplastic anemia, due to receive a stem cell transplant.

This clonotype was found a few times. The genes are TRBV27 and TRBJ2-3; no reliable D call. This CDR3 has 13 amino acids. The V end was cut by 3 bases, the J end by 2 bases, with 6 bases between. Germline values: CDR1 MNHEY, CDR2 SMNVEV (reference sequence). CDR3 region: CASSLPSTDTQYF. CDR3 in DNA: TGTGCCAGCAGTTTGCCCTCCACAGATACGCAGTATTTT.

The chain couples TRBV7-9 to TRBJ2-3, with D hard to call. CDR1 SEHNR and CDR2 FQNEAQ come from the germline V gene (reference sequence). The V gene lost 1 base and the J gene lost 4 bases, with 18 bases spanning the gap. The CDR3 runs to 17 residues. The CDR3 protein is CASSLVGGLPVSDTQYF. The CDR3 coding sequence is TGTGCCAGCAGCTTAGTCGGTGGATTGCCGGTTTCAGATACGCAGTATTTT.

This sequence joins TRBV12-3 or TRBV12-4 and TRBJ2-7, with TRBD1 as a possible D gene (5 bases). This CDR3 spans 15 amino acids. V lost 1 base and J 2 bases, leaving 12 bases between the germline ends. The chain's CDR3 is CASSLGRLTAYEQYF. The CDR3 DNA is TGTGCCAGCAGTTTAGGGAGATTGACAGCCTACGAGCAGTACTTC.

V is TRBV5-1 and J is TRBJ2-1, with a weak D call TRBD1 (5 bases). This CDR3 is built from 15 residues. V was cut by 0 bases and J by 8 bases, with 15 bases left in between. From germline, CDR1 is SGHRS and CDR2 YFSETQ. For the CDR3, the DNA is TGCGCCAGCAGCTTGGCTCAGGGTATGCGGTATGAGCAGTTCTTC. It translates to CASSLAQGMRYEQFF. Looking up the rest from reference TRBV5-1 and TRBJ2-1 gives the full variable domain: KAGVTQTPRYLIKTRGQQVTLSCSPISGHRSVSWYQQTPGQGLQFLFEYFSETQRNKGNFPGRFSGRQFSNSRSEMNVSTLELGDSALYLCASSLAQGMRYEQFFGPGTRLTVL.

CDR3 residues: CAISAGQAAYEQYF. The CDR3 DNA sequence: TGTGCCATCAGCGCGGGACAAGCCGCCTACGAGCAGTACTTC. V is TRBV10-3 and J is TRBJ2-7; the D gene could be TRBD1 or TRBD2 (6 bases each). V was shortened by 6 bases and J by 2 bases, with 14 bases between the two germline ends. CDR1 is ENHRY and CDR2 is SYGVKD in the germline V gene. This CDR3 is built from 14 residues.

V is TRBV10-2 and J is TRBJ2-7; 7 nucleotides line up with TRBD2. The trim removed 4 bases at V and 3 bases at J, leaving 6 bases unmatched. The CDR3 loop spans 14 amino acids. The germline V gene has CDR1 WSHSY and CDR2 SAAADI. In DNA, the CDR3 is TGCGCCAGCAGTGGGGGAGCGGGGCTCTACGAGCAGTACTTC. The encoded protein is CASSGGAGLYEQYF.

DNA for the CDR3: TGCGCCAGCAGCCAAGATACGGGTCTAGGGCAGTACTTC. It encodes CASSQDTGLGQYF. The J gene is TRBJ2-7, the V gene TRBV4-1; D unresolved. The V end lost 0 bases, the J end lost 9 bases, and 12 bases lay between the germline ends. The CDR3 spans 13 residues. Germline values: CDR1 MGHRA, CDR2 YSYEKL.

This clonotype came up many times. The chain is built from TRBV27 and TRBJ2-5; D remains unclear. The CDR3 sequence is 15 residues long. Germline loops: CDR1 MNHEY, CDR2 SMNVEV (reference sequence). V gave up 5 bases and J gave up 0 bases, with 13 bases separating them. DNA for the CDR3: TGTGCCAGCAGTGATGGCGGCTGGTACCAAGAGACCCAGTACTTC. Its translation is CASSDGGWYQETQYF.

The chain couples TRBV9 to TRBJ2-1; D may be TRBD2 (6 bases). Trimming took 0 bases from V and 3 from J, leaving 10 bases between them. Per the germline V gene, CDR1 is SGDLS and CDR2 is YYNGEE. This CDR3 spans 15 amino acids. For the CDR3, the DNA is TGTGCCAGCAGCGTAGGTGGGAGGCTCTACAATGAGCAGTTCTTC. This sequence encodes CASSVGGRLYNEQFF.

This chain connects TRBV28 to TRBJ1-1, with D maybe TRBD1 (5 bases). Germline V gene data show CDR1 as MDHEN and CDR2 as SYDVKM. The CDR3 has 15 amino acids. Deletions cut 5 bases from V and 3 bases from J, with 16 bases between. CDR3: CASSAGTAGYTEAFF. The CDR3 DNA reads as TGTGCCAGCAGTGCGGGGACCGCTGGCTACACTGAAGCTTTCTTT.

The J gene is TRBJ2-1, the V gene TRBV7-8, with D uncertain. This CDR3 spans 12 amino acids. Trimming shortened V by 2 bases and J by 6 bases, and 5 bases separated the two germline ends. Germline V lookup: CDR1 SGHVS, CDR2 FQNEAQ. The CDR3 spells CASSLMANEQFF. The CDR3 nucleotides read TGTGCCAGCAGCTTAATGGCCAATGAGCAGTTCTTC. Combining the CDR3 with reference TRBV7-8 and TRBJ2-1 gives the whole variable domain GAGVSQSPRYKVAKRGQDVALRCDPISGHVSLFWYQQALGQGPEFLTYFQNEAQLDKSGLPSDRFFAERPEGSVSTLKIQRTQQEDSAVYLCASSLMANEQFFGPGTRLTVL.

This sequence joins TRBV20-1 and TRBJ2-5; no clear D gene. Trimming shortened V by 1 base and J by 2 bases, and 11 bases separated the two germline ends. Germline lookup yields CDR1 DFQATT and CDR2 SNEGSKA (reference sequence). This CDR3 has 14 residues. CDR3 loop: CSARARPKQETQYF. The CDR3 nucleotides are TGCAGTGCTAGAGCCCGCCCTAAGCAAGAGACCCAGTACTTC.

A single count supports this clonotype. The chain employs TRBV29-1 and TRBJ2-7, with 7 bases lining up with TRBD1. V shed 3 bases and J 2 bases; nucleotides not matched to a gene: 10. CDR1 and CDR2 (germline): SQVTM, ANQGSEA. This CDR3 is built from 15 residues. The CDR3 sequence: CSVDVRQGPTYEQYF. The CDR3, as DNA: TGCAGCGTTGATGTAAGACAGGGCCCTACCTACGAGCAGTACTTC.

This clonotype was detected only a few times. The V call is TRBV5-1, the J call TRBJ2-2; TRBD2 matches 7 bases. V dropped 4 bases and J dropped 5; count of bases not matched to a gene: 11. This CDR3 is built from 16 residues. Germline V gene sequence: CDR1 SGHRS, CDR2 YFSETQ. For the CDR3, the DNA is TGCGCCAGCAGCCCCGAGACTAGCCTTACAACCGGGGAGCTGTTTTTT. Its translation: CASSPETSLTTGELFF.

The V call is TRBV10-3, the J call TRBJ2-7; 10 nucleotides line up with TRBD1. The germline V gene encodes CDR1 ENHRY and CDR2 SYGVKD. The CDR3 runs 15 residues. The V gene end was trimmed by 3 bases and the J gene end by 3 bases; junction bases not matched to a gene: 5. The CDR3 DNA reads as TGTGCCATCAGTGATTTCGGACAGGGGGACTACGAGCAGTACTTC. The encoded protein is CAISDFGQGDYEQYF.

The chain is built from TRBV7-2 and TRBJ2-3; the D is unclear. V lost 4 bases to trimming and J lost 4 bases, with 12 bases between them. Germline V gene lookup returns CDR1 SGHTA and CDR2 FQGNSA. The CDR3 has 14 amino acids. Here the CDR3 reads CASSSSSTADTQYF. CDR3 nucleotide sequence: TGTGCCAGCAGCTCCTCTTCAACGGCAGATACGCAGTATTTT. The full variable domain, its missing parts supplied by reference TRBV7-2 and TRBJ2-3, is GAGVSQSPSNKVTEKGKDVELRCDPISGHTALYWYRQSLGQGLEFLIYFQGNSAPDKSGLPSDRFSAERTGGSVSTLTIQRTQQEDSAVYLCASSSSSTADTQYFGPGTRLTVL.

This clonotype has only a few counts. The CDR3 region is CASSNPGLAGDNEQFF. CDR3 in DNA: TGTGCCAGCAGCAATCCGGGACTAGCGGGAGACAATGAGCAGTTCTTC. The chain uses TRBV9 and TRBJ2-1; 14 bases agree with TRBD2. Germline V CDR1 and CDR2: SGDLS, YYNGEE. V was pared by 4 bases and J by 5 bases, with 5 bases of the junction left unmatched. CDR3 length: 16 residues.

This clonotype has just a few counts. The V and J genes are TRBV12-3 or TRBV12-4 and TRBJ2-3; D is unresolved. This CDR3 region has 13 residues. Trimming stripped 8 bases from V and 1 base from J, with 10 bases between. The CDR3 region is CASRVTRTDTQYF. The CDR3 DNA reads TGTGCCAGCCGGGTTACCCGCACAGATACGCAGTATTTT.

This chain joins TRBV9 and TRBJ2-1; possible D gene TRBD2, 7 bases. The length of the CDR3 is 15 residues. Trimming stripped 3 bases from V and 0 bases from J, with 10 bases between. Germline CDR1 is SGDLS and CDR2 is YYNGEE. CDR3 nucleotide sequence: TGTGCCAGCAGCGCGCGGGGGCTCTCCTACAATGAGCAGTTCTTC. Its protein product is CASSARGLSYNEQFF.

At least ten counts were recorded for this clonotype. The V call is TRBV12-3 or TRBV12-4, the J call TRBJ2-1; 10 bases agree with TRBD1. CDR3 length: 15 residues. V shed 7 bases and J 7 bases; nucleotides not matched to a gene: 10. CDR3 in DNA: TGTGCCAGCAACCTGGACAGGGGGAATGGTAATGAGCAGTTCTTC. Amino acids: CASNLDRGNGNEQFF.

This clonotype was seen a few times. This chain uses TRBV2 with TRBJ2-1, with TRBD2 matching 9 bases. The germline V gene encodes CDR1 SNHLY and CDR2 FYNNEI. The V segment lost 4 bases and the J segment 1 base; nucleotides outside the gene matches: 11. The CDR3 totals 18 residues. CDR3 loop: CASSVGSSGAFSYNEQFF. The CDR3 nucleotides are TGTGCCAGCAGTGTCGGGTCTAGCGGGGCCTTTTCCTACAATGAGCAGTTCTTC.

This clonotype was seen many times. V usage is TRBV20-1 and J usage is TRBJ1-2, with 8 bases that match TRBD1. The length of the CDR3 is 14 residues. Germline V gene data show CDR1 as DFQATT and CDR2 as SNEGSKA (reference sequence). The junction had 9 bases not matched to a gene; V was cut back by 8 bases and J by 1 base. The CDR3 region is CSSSDRGSNYGYTF. CDR3 DNA: TGCAGTTCTTCTGACAGGGGAAGTAACTATGGCTACACCTTC.

The chain is built from TRBV6-2 or TRBV6-3 and TRBJ1-5; D unclear. Trimming left V 1 base short and J 2 bases short, with 12 bases between. Germline CDR1 MNHEY, CDR2 SVGEGT. CDR3 length: 16 residues. Here the CDR3 reads CASSYFNPEGNQPQHF. The DNA of the CDR3 is TGTGCCAGCAGTTACTTTAACCCCGAGGGCAATCAGCCCCAGCATTTT.

The CDR3, as DNA: TGCGCCAGCAGCCACCTTGGACAGGCAGTTGGCTACACCTTC. Amino acids: CASSHLGQAVGYTF. This sequence joins TRBV4-1 and TRBJ1-2; 7 bases agree with TRBD1. CDR1 is MGHRA, CDR2 YSYEKL, per germline. Trimming removed 3 bases from V and 7 bases from J; junction bases left unmatched: 8. The CDR3 consists of 14 residues.

The chain uses TRBV6-4 and TRBJ1-1, with D unresolved. The CDR3 is 14 amino acids. V gave up 2 bases and J gave up 2 bases, with 9 bases separating them. Germline CDR1 MRHNA, CDR2 SNTAGT. CDR3 DNA sequence: TGTGCCAGCAGTGACGAACAGACTAACACTGAAGCTTTCTTT. This gives the protein CASSDEQTNTEAFF.

On this clonotype itself: This may be a read error: a much more frequent sequence differs by one nucleotide. The CDR3 reads CATSRGADYEQYF. CDR3 nucleotides: TGTGCCACCAGCAGAGGGGCAGACTACGAGCAGTACTTC. The chain links TRBV15 to TRBJ2-7; D is unresolved. This CDR3 region has 13 residues. Trimming took off 1 base at V and 3 bases at J, with 7 bases between the two ends. Germline loops: CDR1 LNHNV, CDR2 YYDKDF (reference sequence).

The CDR3 coding sequence is TGCAGTGCTAGCCAGGGACTAAACTATGGCTACACCTTC. This gives the protein CSASQGLNYGYTF. This sequence joins TRBV20-1 and TRBJ1-2; possibly TRBD1 for D (5 bases). This CDR3 has 13 residues. Germline-derived CDR1 and CDR2 are DFQATT and SNEGSKA (reference sequence). V was shortened by 3 bases and J by 2 bases, with 10 bases between the two germline ends.

This chain uses TRBV28 with TRBJ2-3, with D hard to call. Germline CDR1 reads MDHEN; CDR2 reads SYDVKM. There are 17 residues in the CDR3. The V end was cut by 4 bases, the J end by 0 bases, with 17 bases between. The DNA of the CDR3 is TGTGCCAGCAGTTCAGACGACGGTTACTCTAGCACAGATACGCAGTATTTT. It codes for CASSSDDGYSSTDTQYF.

This chain connects TRBV7-7 to TRBJ2-1; 8 bases fit TRBD1. Losses at the gene ends were 4 bases for V and 6 bases for J; bases not matched to a gene: 14. CDR1 is SSHAT and CDR2 is FNYEAQ in the germline V gene (reference sequence). The CDR3 runs 17 residues. CDR3: CASSSDRGDRRLNEQFF. CDR3 nucleotide sequence: TGTGCCAGCAGCTCGGACCGTGGGGACAGGAGGCTCAATGAGCAGTTCTTC.